Listed below are T cell receptor beta chains from one sample, sequenced in a study of identifying expanded T cells in peripheral blood. Libraries were prepared by immunoSEQ multiplex PCR; TCRdb keeps only in-frame clonotypes and omits some of them. This table has 85,000 to 100,000 clones, around 89% appearing once. Sequencing was carried out using blood. All receptors come from a person between 18 and 69 years old in good health. CDR3s include the opening cysteine and the closing phenylalanine or tryptophan. D genes are given only for firm matches. Size tells how often a clone was seen (once, few, many) or the class of an expanded clone, and some rows leave it out.

CDR3 length	D gene	clone size	J gene	V gene	CDR3 protein	CDR3 DNA
14	-	-	TRBJ1-2	TRBV28	CASSLLTGSYGYTF	TGTGCCAGCAGTTTATTAACAGGGAGCTATGGCTACACCTTC
16	TRBD1	-	TRBJ1-6	TRBV5-6	CASSFWTGRRDSPLHF	TGTGCCAGCAGCTTCTGGACAGGGCGGAGGGATTCACCCCTCCACTTT
13	-	-	TRBJ2-1	TRBV7-3	CASKPTWGDEQFF	TGTGCCAGCAAGCCCACCTGGGGGGATGAGCAGTTCTTC
16	TRBD2	-	TRBJ2-5	TRBV5-4	CASSLTSGTQRETQYF	TGTGCCAGCAGCTTGACTAGCGGGACACAAAGAGAGACCCAGTACTTC
15	TRBD2	-	TRBJ2-3	TRBV6-1	CASSETSGGTDTQYF	TGTGCCAGCAGTGAGACTAGCGGGGGGACAGATACGCAGTATTTT
14	TRBD1	-	TRBJ2-1	TRBV27	CASSTDRGRNEQFF	TGTGCCAGCAGTACGGACAGGGGGCGAAATGAGCAGTTCTTC
16	TRBD1	-	TRBJ2-2	TRBV9	CASSPRVGQGAGELFF	TGTGCCAGCAGCCCGCGCGTTGGACAGGGCGCCGGGGAGCTGTTTTTT
12	-	-	TRBJ2-1	TRBV5-1	CASGTGYNEQFF	TGCGCCAGCGGAACCGGATACAATGAGCAGTTCTTC
14	-	-	TRBJ2-7	TRBV4-1	CASSHPQRFAEQYF	TGCGCCAGCAGCCATCCTCAAAGGTTTGCCGAGCAGTACTTC
14	-	-	TRBJ2-7	TRBV7-9	CASSETGLGGEQYF	TGTGCCAGCAGCGAAACCGGCCTAGGCGGCGAGCAGTACTTC
15	-	-	TRBJ2-3	TRBV12-5	CASGLASGLTDTQYF	TGTGCTAGTGGTTTGGCGTCCGGACTCACAGATACGCAGTATTTT
12	-	-	TRBJ2-3	TRBV5-1	CASSLETDTQYF	TGCGCCAGCAGCTTGGAAACAGATACGCAGTATTTT
14	-	-	TRBJ1-4	TRBV2	CASSGLRADEKLFF	TGTGCCAGCAGTGGGCTCAGGGCGGATGAAAAACTGTTTTTT
14	TRBD1	-	TRBJ2-5	TRBV6-4	CASSPAGGQETQYF	TGTGCCAGCAGTCCGGCAGGGGGACAAGAGACCCAGTACTTC
16	-	once	TRBJ1-4	TRBV7-2	CASSLVGPVLGEKLFF	TGTGCCAGCAGCTTAGTGGGTCCAGTCCTAGGCGAAAAACTGTTTTTT
14	-	-	TRBJ2-7	TRBV19	CASTRVGGHYEQYF	TGTGCCAGTACGAGGGTTGGCGGCCACTACGAGCAGTACTTC
12	-	-	TRBJ1-5	TRBV10-3	CAIQGPNQPQHF	TGTGCCATTCAGGGGCCTAATCAGCCCCAGCATTTT
16	TRBD2	-	TRBJ2-3	TRBV9	CASSVNGGAETDTQYF	TGTGCCAGCAGCGTGAACGGGGGGGCGGAAACAGATACGCAGTATTTT
15	TRBD2	-	TRBJ2-1	TRBV27	CASSDGTSGTNEQFF	TGTGCCAGCAGCGACGGGACTAGCGGGACCAATGAGCAGTTCTTC
13	-	-	TRBJ1-5	TRBV6-5	CASSQDETQPQHF	TGTGCCAGCAGCCAGGACGAGACTCAGCCCCAGCATTTT
14	-	-	TRBJ1-1	TRBV6-5	CASRAPGANTEAFF	TGTGCCAGCCGGGCACCCGGGGCGAACACTGAAGCTTTCTTT
13	-	once	TRBJ1-1	TRBV6-4	CASSRHRNTEAFF	TGTGCCAGCAGTCGACATAGGAACACTGAAGCTTTCTTT